This T cell receptor beta chain was sequenced for a study of blood T cell repertoires in COVID-19. Adults between roughly 18 and 95 years of age took part from under 25 US areas. Donors were grouped by their self-reported clinical history. Here immunoSEQ multiplex PCR was the method, and the copy in TCRdb shows in-frame clones only, minus some. The data show 150,000 to 200,000 clones, about 88% seen once. CDR1 is MNHEY, CDR2 SMNVEV, per germline (reference sequence). With V trimmed by 4 bases and J by 6 bases, 12 bases remained unmatched. This CDR3 has 17 residues. The sequence was obtained from a woman between 35 and 50 years old in a cohort exposed to, infected with or recovered from COVID-19 (not recorded which). The J gene is TRBJ2-3, the V gene TRBV27, with 11 nucleotides matching TRBD2. The sample comprised PBMCs or T cells enriched from blood (not recorded which). CDR3 nucleotide sequence: TGTGCCAGCAGTTCGGCGAATTTGGGACTAGCGGTCGATACGCAGTATTTT. This sequence encodes CASSSANLGLAVDTQYF.